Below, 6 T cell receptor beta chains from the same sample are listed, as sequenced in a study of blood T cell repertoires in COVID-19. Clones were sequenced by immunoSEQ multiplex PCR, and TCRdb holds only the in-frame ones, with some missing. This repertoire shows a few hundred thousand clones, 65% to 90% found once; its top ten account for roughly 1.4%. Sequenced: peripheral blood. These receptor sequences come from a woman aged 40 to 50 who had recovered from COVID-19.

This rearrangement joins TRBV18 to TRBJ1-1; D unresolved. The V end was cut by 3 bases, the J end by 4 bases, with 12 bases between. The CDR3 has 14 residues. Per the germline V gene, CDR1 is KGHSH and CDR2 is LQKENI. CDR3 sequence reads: CASSPTREGTEAFF. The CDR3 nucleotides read TGTGCCAGCTCACCCACGCGGGAGGGCACTGAAGCTTTCTTT.

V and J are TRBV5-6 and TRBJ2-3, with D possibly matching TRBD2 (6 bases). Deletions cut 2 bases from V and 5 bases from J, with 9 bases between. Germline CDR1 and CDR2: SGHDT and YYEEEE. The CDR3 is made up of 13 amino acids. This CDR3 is CASSLRGGDTQYF. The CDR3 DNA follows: TGTGCCAGCAGCTTACGGGGAGGAGATACGCAGTATTTT.

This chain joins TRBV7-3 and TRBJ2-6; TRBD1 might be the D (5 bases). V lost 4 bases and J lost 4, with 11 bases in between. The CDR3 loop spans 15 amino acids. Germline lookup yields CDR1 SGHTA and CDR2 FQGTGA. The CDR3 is CASSSQGAGANVLTF. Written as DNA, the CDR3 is TGTGCCAGCAGCTCCCAAGGGGCCGGGGCCAACGTCCTGACTTTC.

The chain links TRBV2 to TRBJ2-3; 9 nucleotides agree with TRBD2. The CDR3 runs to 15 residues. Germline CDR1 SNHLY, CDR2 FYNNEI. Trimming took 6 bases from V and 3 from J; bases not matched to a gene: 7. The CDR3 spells CASRVGLAGTDTQYF. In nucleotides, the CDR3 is TGTGCCAGCAGGGTTGGTCTAGCGGGGACAGATACGCAGTATTTT.

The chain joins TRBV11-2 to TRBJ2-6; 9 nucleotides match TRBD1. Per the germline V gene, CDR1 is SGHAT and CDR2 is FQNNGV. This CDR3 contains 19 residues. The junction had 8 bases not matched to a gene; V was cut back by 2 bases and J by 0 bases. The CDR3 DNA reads TGTGCCAGCAGCTTATTCGATGGGACAGGGTACTCTGGGGCCAACGTCCTGACTTTC. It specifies CASSLFDGTGYSGANVLTF.

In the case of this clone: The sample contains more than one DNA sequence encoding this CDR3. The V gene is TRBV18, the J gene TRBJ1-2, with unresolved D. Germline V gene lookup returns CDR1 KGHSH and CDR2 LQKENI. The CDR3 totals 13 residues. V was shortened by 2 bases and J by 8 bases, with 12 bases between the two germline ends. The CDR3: CASSPRSGEGYTF. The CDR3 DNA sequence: TGTGCCAGCTCACCAAGGTCCGGAGAGGGCTACACCTTC.